The 24 T cell receptor delta chains below come from one sample, sequenced in a study of Vδ1+ human thymocytes. Their recognized antigens are unknown. Findings of the study overall: Thymic TRG and TRD repertoires appeared highly polyclonal, with Gaussian CDR3 length distributions.

RNA was extracted from the cells and then reverse transcribed. Multiplex PCR used pooled V-gene forward primers and a constant-region reverse primer to amplify CDR3s. TCRdb re-called clones from the multiplex PCR reads via CATT. The table has more than 50,000 delta-chain clones, 15% to 20% seen once. Sequenced: Vdelta1+ gamma-delta thymocytes from the thymus. This sample's subset: FACS-sorted CD3+ TCRalphabeta- TCRVdelta1+ TCRVdelta2- thymocytes. These receptors were collected from a boy less than two years old who had congenital heart surgery.

V gene TRDV1 combines with J gene TRDJ1, with 12 bases matching TRDD3. Trimming at V came to 1 base and at J to 0 bases, leaving 15 bases not matched to a gene. The CDR3 length is 21 residues. Germline V gene data show CDR1 as TSWWSYY and CDR2 as QGS. CDR3 in amino acids: CALGEHTVFTGGYLNTDKLIF. The CDR3 DNA follows: TGTGCTCTTGGGGAACACACAGTCTTTACTGGGGGATACCTAAACACCGATAAACTCATCTTT.

This clone has more than one count but fewer than ten. The genes are TRDV1 and TRDJ1; 12 bases agree with TRDD3. Germline V CDR1 and CDR2: TSWWSYY, QGS. J lost 4 bases, V lost 2 bases, and 20 bases had no gene match. The length of the CDR3 is 21 residues. This CDR3 reads CALGEGSDSGGYAYPLDKLIF. CDR3 DNA sequence: TGTGCTCTTGGGGAAGGCTCGGACTCTGGGGGATACGCGTACCCCCTCGATAAACTCATCTTT.

This rearrangement joins TRDV1 to TRDJ1, with TRDD3 identical over 8 bases. CDR1 is TSWWSYY, CDR2 QGS, per germline. The J segment lost 1 base and the V segment lost 2 bases, leaving 18 bases of the junction unmatched. This CDR3 is built from 20 residues. For the CDR3, the DNA is TGTGCTCTTGGGGAATTCACGTACTGGGGGTCCTTTCAATCCACCGATAAACTCATCTTT. It is translated as CALGEFTYWGSFQSTDKLIF.

The sample holds a few counts of this clone. The rearrangement joins TRDV1 to TRDJ1, with TRDD3 matching over 7 bases. Germline V gene lookup returns CDR1 TSWWSYY and CDR2 QGS. V dropped 2 bases and J dropped 2; count of bases not matched to a gene: 11. The CDR3 runs to 17 residues. The CDR3 sequence is CALGERLGGPGTDKLIF. The DNA for the CDR3 is TGTGCTCTTGGGGAAAGGCTGGGGGGACCCGGGACCGATAAACTCATCTTT.

This clone has just a few counts. This chain connects TRDV1 to TRDJ1; 7 bases fit TRDD3. This CDR3 is 15 amino acids long. V gave up 4 bases and J gave up 2 bases; unmatched junction bases: 7. Germline values: CDR1 TSWWSYY, CDR2 QGS. CDR3 residues: CALGVWGSYTDKLIF. DNA for the CDR3: TGTGCTCTTGGGGTTTGGGGGAGTTATACCGATAAACTCATCTTT.

This chain uses TRDV1 with TRDJ1; TRDD3 matches at 12 bases. Germline V gene sequence: CDR1 TSWWSYY, CDR2 QGS. This CDR3 comprises 20 residues. Trimming took 1 base from V and 1 from J; bases not matched to a gene: 13. DNA of the CDR3: TGTGCTCTTGGGGAACGGGCCTTCCCCACTGGGGGATACTGCACCGATAAACTCATCTTT. Protein: CALGERAFPTGGYCTDKLIF.

This clone appeared a few times. This sequence joins TRDV1 and TRDJ1; 10 bases line up with TRDD3. Germline CDR1 reads TSWWSYY; CDR2 reads QGS. The junction had 14 bases not matched to a gene; V was cut back by 5 bases and J by 2 bases. The CDR3 loop spans 18 amino acids. As DNA, the CDR3 is TGTGCTCTTGGGAACTGTCTGCTGGGGGATATAGGGACCGATAAACTCATCTTT. As protein: CALGNCLLGDIGTDKLIF.

This clone showed up just a few times. The genes are TRDV1 and TRDJ1; 11 bases align to TRDD3. V gave up 0 bases and J gave up 4 bases; unmatched junction bases: 7. The V gene's germline CDR1 is TSWWSYY and CDR2 QGS. The CDR3 loop spans 17 amino acids. CDR3: CALGELLLGDTVDKLIF. CDR3 in DNA: TGTGCTCTTGGGGAACTCCTCCTGGGGGATACAGTCGATAAACTCATCTTT.

This clone was counted between two and nine times. The genes are TRDV2 and TRDJ1, with TRDD3 matching over 12 bases. With 1 base clipped from V and 4 bases from J, the junction kept 12 bases outside the gene matches. The CDR3 has 18 residues. Germline assignment: CDR1 GEAIGNYY and CDR2 EKD. The CDR3 DNA reads as TGTGCCTGTGACACACCCCCAAACTGGGGGATACCCAACGATAAACTCATCTTT. Translated: CACDTPPNWGIPNDKLIF.

The V and J genes are TRDV1 and TRDJ1; 11 bases fit TRDD3. CDR1 is TSWWSYY and CDR2 is QGS in the germline V gene. This CDR3 is built from 17 residues. V gave up 4 bases and J gave up 3 bases; unmatched junction bases: 10. CDR3: CALGALWAGGYSDKLIF. CDR3 nucleotides: TGTGCTCTTGGGGCCCTTTGGGCTGGGGGATACTCCGATAAACTCATCTTT.

This clone came up a few times. The rearrangement uses TRDV1 and TRDJ1; TRDD3 agrees at 13 bases. This CDR3 region has 22 residues. Germline V gene data show CDR1 as TSWWSYY and CDR2 as QGS. Unmatched junction bases numbered 20, after V lost 3 bases and J lost 1 base. The CDR3 DNA follows: TGTGCTCTTGGGGAGAAAGGGTCCTATGGGGCGTACTGGGGGATACGCACCGATAAACTCATCTTT. As protein: CALGEKGSYGAYWGIRTDKLIF.

Points on this clone: Mismatch with germline at one junction end may stem from a read error. J is TRDJ1 and V is TRDV1, with TRDD3 matching over 7 bases. The CDR3 has 19 amino acids. CDR1 TSWWSYY and CDR2 QGS come from the germline V gene. The CDR3 DNA follows: TGCGCTCTTGGGGAACTAGGGGCGGACGTGGGGGACAACACCGATAAACTCATCTTT. It yields the protein CALGELGADVGDNTDKLIF.

This clone was counted only a few times. The V call is TRDV1, the J call TRDJ1; perhaps TRDD2 as D (6 bases). V was cut by 5 bases and J by 4 bases, with 20 bases left in between. There are 16 residues in the CDR3. Germline CDR1 reads TSWWSYY; CDR2 reads QGS. The chain's CDR3 is CALGRPSPTRDDKLIF. The CDR3 bases are TGTGCTCTTGGGCGGCCTTCCCCAACCCGTGACGATAAACTCATCTTT.

The chain recombines TRDV1 with TRDJ1; 9 nucleotides match TRDD3. Germline CDR1 is TSWWSYY and CDR2 is QGS. This CDR3 contains 19 residues. With 1 base clipped from V and 0 bases from J, the junction kept 12 bases outside the gene matches. The CDR3 region has the DNA TGTGCTCTTGGGGAACGGGGCCCTGGGGGATTTTGGTACACCGATAAACTCATCTTT. The encoded protein is CALGERGPGGFWYTDKLIF.

J is TRDJ1 and V is TRDV1; the D gene could be TRDD2 or TRDD3 (5 bases each). Germline V gene lookup returns CDR1 TSWWSYY and CDR2 QGS. There are 28 residues in the CDR3. V was shortened by 2 bases and J by 0 bases, with 49 bases between the two germline ends. CDR3 coding DNA: TGTGCTCTTGGGGAAATTACGCGCCGAGTCCCCGATGATTTCAGTACTGGCCTACGATCGGGGGACACCGATAAACTCATCTTT. Encoded protein: CALGEITRRVPDDFSTGLRSGDTDKLIF.

This clone appeared a few times. V and J are TRDV1 and TRDJ1, with TRDD3 matching 12 bases. The CDR3 totals 21 residues. The J segment lost 1 base and the V segment lost 4 bases, leaving 19 bases of the junction unmatched. CDR1 and CDR2 (germline): TSWWSYY, QGS. The CDR3 coding sequence is TGTGCTCTTGGGGGACTGTACCGGGAGCCTCTGGGGGATACGGCCACCGATAAACTCATCTTT. Encoded protein: CALGGLYREPLGDTATDKLIF.

The chain carries TRDV1 and TRDJ1, with 8 bases identical to TRDD3. Losses at the gene ends were 4 bases for V and 1 base for J; bases not matched to a gene: 11. The CDR3 is made up of 17 amino acids. Germline CDR1 is TSWWSYY and CDR2 is QGS. Written as DNA, the CDR3 is TGTGCTCTTGGGGGCTCCATACTGGGGGGTCCCACCGATAAACTCATCTTT. This sequence encodes CALGGSILGGPTDKLIF.

The V and J genes are TRDV1 and TRDJ1, with D perhaps TRDD3 (5 bases). CDR1 and CDR2 from the germline V gene are TSWWSYY and QGS. V lost 3 bases, J lost 2 bases, and 13 bases lay in between. This CDR3 region has 15 residues. The CDR3 sequence is CALGDPKRDTDKLIF. CDR3 nucleotides: TGTGCTCTTGGGGACCCTAAAAGGGATACCGATAAACTCATCTTT.

In its sample, this clone was seen a few times. V usage is TRDV1 and J usage is TRDJ1; a weak D match, TRDD2 (6 bases). Germline V lookup: CDR1 TSWWSYY, CDR2 QGS. The CDR3 has 20 residues. Trimming shortened V by 3 bases and J by 0 bases, and 26 bases separated the two germline ends. Here the CDR3 reads CALGDTTAFPRDLYTDKLIF. The CDR3 DNA follows: TGTGCTCTTGGGGATACTACGGCCTTCCCTCGGGACTTGTACACCGATAAACTCATCTTT.

The V gene is TRDV1, the J gene TRDJ1, with 9 bases identical to TRDD3. Trimming cost V 2 bases and J 8 bases; bases outside gene matches: 24. Germline CDR1 is TSWWSYY and CDR2 is QGS. The CDR3 is 20 residues long. The CDR3 here is CALGENAPRGTRTGGDKLIF. In nucleotides, the CDR3 is TGTGCTCTTGGGGAAAATGCACCAAGGGGCACCCGAACTGGGGGAGACAAACTCATCTTT.

As to this clone: One base away lies a much larger clone, so this may be a sequencing read error. V and J are TRDV2 and TRDJ1; 9 bases map to TRDD3. The CDR3 totals 17 residues. Per germline, CDR1 GEAIGNYY and CDR2 EKD. The V segment lost 2 bases and the J segment 7 bases; nucleotides outside the gene matches: 16. The CDR3 spells CACDIGLVMGDRLKLIF. For the CDR3, the DNA is TGTGCCTGTGACATCGGATTAGTAATGGGGGATAGGCTTAAACTCATCTTT.

The J gene is TRDJ1, the V gene TRDV1; D possibly matches TRDD2 or TRDD3 (9 bases each). Trimming cost V 4 bases and J 0 bases, with 33 bases left between them. Germline V lookup: CDR1 TSWWSYY, CDR2 QGS. The CDR3 is 22 amino acids. CDR3 sequence (DNA): TGTGCTCTTGGGGCCGCGGCCTTCCTACGTGGCCCTACTGGGGGAGACACCGATAAACTCATCTTT. It specifies CALGAAAFLRGPTGGDTDKLIF.

This clone was counted between two and nine times. The rearrangement joins TRDV1 to TRDJ1; TRDD2 agrees at 7 bases. Germline V gene lookup returns CDR1 TSWWSYY and CDR2 QGS. V trimming: 4 bases; J trimming: 3 bases; junction bases outside the gene matches: 20. The CDR3 is made up of 19 amino acids. DNA for the CDR3: TGTGCTCTTGGGGGGCACCCCTTCCTCCCAGCCGTACCCGCCGATAAACTCATCTTT. Translated, it gives CALGGHPFLPAVPADKLIF.

This clone was seen a handful of times. The chain recombines TRDV1 with TRDJ1, with D perhaps matching TRDD2 or TRDD3 (7 bases each). Between the trimmed V and J ends, which lost 5 bases and 0 bases, there was a span of 37 bases. The CDR3 consists of 23 residues. The germline CDR1 and CDR2 sequences are TSWWSYY and QGS. CDR3 in DNA: TGTGCTCTTGGGAACGTTCCTACACGGGAGGTTTGGGGGAAACTGACAGACACCGATAAACTCATCTTT. Protein sequence: CALGNVPTREVWGKLTDTDKLIF.